A single sample gave rise to the 5 T cell receptor beta chains below, sequenced in a study of cytomegalovirus exposure and HLA in healthy donors. In the PCR, 60 Vbeta and 13 Jbeta primers were used. The data were produced by immunoSEQ multiplex PCR, yet TCRdb's version contains in-frame clones alone and is incomplete. The sample has some 120,000 clones; more than 80% are singletons. What was sequenced was PBMCs. The receptors were gathered from a woman in her 30s in good health and CMV-seropositive.

The rearrangement uses TRBV28 and TRBJ2-7; no clear D. Per the germline V gene, CDR1 is MDHEN and CDR2 is SYDVKM. The CDR3 has 13 amino acids. V lost 5 bases and J lost 4, with 12 bases in between. The CDR3 sequence: CASSPVTVYEQYF. The CDR3, as DNA: TGTGCCAGCAGTCCGGTCACAGTTTACGAGCAGTACTTC.

CDR3 region: CAWSGGESSNQPQHF. The DNA of the CDR3 is TGTGCCTGGAGTGGGGGCGAGAGTAGCAATCAGCCCCAGCATTTT. The V gene is TRBV30, the J gene TRBJ1-5, with a tentative D call TRBD1 (5 bases). V lost 1 base, J lost 0 bases, and 10 bases lay in between. Germline values: CDR1 GTSNPN, CDR2 SVGIG (reference sequence). The CDR3 totals 15 residues.

Of note for this clone: The junction and the germline gene differ at one end; a read error may be behind it. The chain has TRBV9 and TRBJ2-6; weak D call: TRBD1 (5 bases). CDR1 and CDR2 (germline): SGDLS, YYNGEE. This CDR3 spans 12 amino acids. The CDR3 DNA reads TGTGCCACCAACATAGGGGACAACGTCCTGACTTTC. It is translated as CATNIGDNVLTF.

Remarks on this clone: The CDR3 end shows no conserved phenylalanine or tryptophan, and so a read error is likely. The V and J genes are TRBV9 and TRBJ1-2, with D possibly matching TRBD1 (6 bases). Germline V gene data show CDR1 as SGDLS and CDR2 as YYNGEE. V lost 2 bases to trimming and J lost 6 bases, with 14 bases between them. The CDR3 consists of 14 residues. CDR3 protein: CASSVTVGGDGYTL. DNA for the CDR3: TGTGCCAGCAGCGTCACCGTAGGGGGGGATGGCTACACCCTC.

J is TRBJ1-1 and V is TRBV6-1, with TRBD1 matching 7 bases. CDR1 and CDR2 (germline): MNHNS, SASEGT. The CDR3 runs 14 residues. The junction had 9 bases not matched to a gene; V was cut back by 4 bases and J by 7 bases. CDR3 in amino acids: CASSVGTAPIEAFF. Here the CDR3 DNA reads TGTGCCAGCAGTGTAGGGACAGCACCTATTGAAGCTTTCTTT.